The clone carrying this TCR beta chain was counted only a few times. The antigen is unknown. These data are taken from a study of T cells after yellow fever vaccination. General study points: Few clonotypes appeared in both CD4 and CD8 compartments. One caveat is that FACS-sorted repertoires could contain abundant clonotypes contaminating from the bulk population. At under 97% for CD4 and approximately 89% for CD8, most primary-vaccination clones showed up again after the booster.

The CDR3 contains 17 residues. CDR1 is SGHRS, CDR2 YFSETQ, per germline. V lost 3 bases to trimming and J lost 1 base; unmatched junction nucleotides: 8. Universal primer sites and UMIs were introduced during 5'RACE template-switching synthesis of TCR cDNA. TCRdb used MiXCR to reprocess the 5' RACE reads, holding one entry per CDR3 protein. The sample consists of 450,000 to 600,000 distinct CDR3 sequences, roughly a sixth of them appearing once. Sequenced here: PBMCs, sampled around 5 days after the first yellow fever vaccination. The clonotype originates from a man between 18 and 35 years old who received the YFV17D yellow fever vaccine. The chain carries TRBV5-1 and TRBJ2-4; TRBD1 matches at 9 bases. CDR3 loop: CASSSPTGGMAKNIQYF. The CDR3 DNA is TGCGCCAGCAGCTCGCCCACAGGGGGCATGGCCAAAAACATTCAGTACTTC.